Listed below are T cell receptor beta chains from one sample, sequenced in a study of T cell changes during pregnancy in multiple sclerosis. Data came from immunoSEQ multiplex PCR; TCRdb stores just in-frame clones and leaves some out. The sample lists roughly 77,000 clones; roughly 92% were seen once. This sample comprised peripheral blood, obtained in the second trimester of pregnancy. Receptor source: a female donor with multiple sclerosis, enrolled in a pregnancy study. Both conserved end residues are part of each CDR3. The order of the fields is D gene, V gene, J gene, clone size, CDR3 DNA, CDR3 protein. A D gene is named only where the DNA matches it firmly. A row's size may be missing; if present it is once, few, many or a size class.

-	TRBV5-5	TRBJ1-5	-	TGTGCCAGCAGCCCCTGGGGGGGCGACAATCAGCCCCAGCATTTT	CASSPWGGDNQPQHF
-	TRBV7-2	TRBJ2-7	-	TGTGCCAGCAGCTTAGGACAGCGCTACGAGCAGTACTTC	CASSLGQRYEQYF
-	TRBV30	TRBJ2-7	-	TGTGCCTGGAGTCGGGCCTACGAGCAGTACTTC	CAWSRAYEQYF
-	TRBV18	TRBJ1-1	once	TGTGCCAGCTCACCTAGTGGGAGAAACACTGAAGCTTTCTTT	CASSPSGRNTEAFF
TRBD1	TRBV11-2	TRBJ2-7	few	TGTGCCAGCAGCGCGACAGGGGGCCCCTACGAGCAGTACTTC	CASSATGGPYEQYF
-	TRBV5-4	TRBJ1-4	-	TGTGCCAGCAGCTTTCAAGGGGAGGGTTGGGAAAAACTGTTTTTT	CASSFQGEGWEKLFF
TRBD2	TRBV9	TRBJ2-7	once	TGTGCCAGCAGCGGACCGACTAGCGGGAGGTCGCACTACGAGCAGTACTTC	CASSGPTSGRSHYEQYF
TRBD1	TRBV10-3	TRBJ1-6	-	TGTGCCATCGGCGGGACAGGAAATTCACCCCTCCACTTT	CAIGGTGNSPLHF
TRBD2	TRBV6-1	TRBJ2-1	-	TGTGCCAGCAGTGAAGAGGCAGCGGGGTTCTACAATGAGCAGTTCTTC	CASSEEAAGFYNEQFF
TRBD1	TRBV2	TRBJ2-7	-	TGTGCCAGCAGGATTCAGGGACAGGGCGACGAGCAGTACTTC	CASRIQGQGDEQYF
TRBD1	TRBV18	TRBJ2-1	-	TGTGCCAGCTCAACGCTCCAGGGGGTAAGACACAATGAGCAGTTCTTC	CASSTLQGVRHNEQFF
-	TRBV7-6	TRBJ2-7	-	TGTGCCAGCAGCTTAAATGGTGGACTACCCACCTACGAGCAGTACTTC	CASSLNGGLPTYEQYF
TRBD1	TRBV6-5	TRBJ1-2	-	TGTGCCAGCAGTCCAAACAGGGGGCGTATCACTGGCTACACCTTC	CASSPNRGRITGYTF
-	TRBV5-1	TRBJ1-2	-	TGCGCCAGCAGCTTCGCGGGTGACTATGGCTACACCTTC	CASSFAGDYGYTF
-	TRBV9	TRBJ2-3	-	TGTGCCAGCAGCGTAAGATCCGGGATAGACACAGATACGCAGTATTTT	CASSVRSGIDTDTQYF
-	TRBV30	TRBJ1-2	-	TGTGCCTGGACCTATCAGCCGGGTGGCTACACCTTC	CAWTYQPGGYTF
-	TRBV2	TRBJ2-2	-	TGTGCCAGCAGACTCGACAGATTGAACACCGGGGAGCTGTTTTTT	CASRLDRLNTGELFF
TRBD1	TRBV5-4	TRBJ1-2	few	TGTGCCAGCAGCTTGGTCAGGGGGTTTCGCTATGGCTACACCTTC	CASSLVRGFRYGYTF
-	TRBV18	TRBJ2-5	-	TGTGCCAGCTCCCCCTGGGCACAAGAGACCCAGTACTTC	CASSPWAQETQYF
TRBD2	TRBV7-9	TRBJ2-3	once	TGTGCCAGCAGCTTATCGACTAGCGGTTCAGATACGCAGTATTTT	CASSLSTSGSDTQYF
-	TRBV30	TRBJ1-1	-	TGTGCCTGGAGTGTACCGGGGTCGACTGAAGCTTTCTTT	CAWSVPGSTEAFF
-	TRBV19	TRBJ1-5	-	TGTGCCAGTAGTCGGGGGAGCGTCTATCAGCCCCAGCATTTT	CASSRGSVYQPQHF
TRBD1	TRBV19	TRBJ1-1	-	TGTGCCAGTAGTCGAAATTGGGGGACAGCAAGTAATGAAGCTTTCTTT	CASSRNWGTASNEAFF
-	TRBV6-5	TRBJ1-5	-	TGTGCCAGCAGCGCGGACTCAGATCAGCCCCAGCATTTT	CASSADSDQPQHF
TRBD1	TRBV11-3	TRBJ2-7	-	TGTGCCAGCAGCTTCTTGGCAGGGGGCAACGAGCAGTACTTC	CASSFLAGGNEQYF
TRBD1	TRBV19	TRBJ1-2	-	TGTGCCAGTAGTCCCCCGGGACAGGGGAAGAGGGGCTACACCTTC	CASSPPGQGKRGYTF
-	TRBV11-2	TRBJ2-2	-	TGTGCCAGCAGCTCCCGAGACCTACCGGGGAAGCTGTTTTTT	CASSSRDLPGKLFF
TRBD2	TRBV15	TRBJ2-5	-	TGTGCCACCAGCAGAGAGCGGGGGGGCAGAGAGACCCAGTACTTC	CATSRERGGRETQYF
TRBD1	TRBV5-4	TRBJ1-1	-	TGTGCCAGCAGCTTACGACAGGGAGCGGGTGAAGCTTTCTTT	CASSLRQGAGEAFF
-	TRBV5-1	TRBJ2-3	-	TGCGCCAGCAGCTCCCGACAGAGCACAGATACGCAGTATTTT	CASSSRQSTDTQYF
-	TRBV11-2	TRBJ2-1	-	TGTGCCAGCAGCCCTCAGGGGGGTGAGCAGTTCTTC	CASSPQGGEQFF
-	TRBV4-3	TRBJ1-2	-	TGCGCCAGCAGCGAAGGGTCGGGGGACAACTATGGCTACACCTTC	CASSEGSGDNYGYTF
TRBD1	TRBV28	TRBJ2-5	-	TGTGCCAGCAGTCCCCCGGGACAGGGGCCCACAAAGTACTTC	CASSPPGQGPTKYF
-	TRBV25-1	TRBJ1-1	-	TGTGCCAGCAGTGAATTAGGCCAGCGGACTGAAGCTTTCTTT	CASSELGQRTEAFF
-	TRBV5-1	TRBJ1-6	-	TGCGCCAGCAGCTTGGCAGGAAAGTATAATTCACCCCTCCACTTT	CASSLAGKYNSPLHF
-	TRBV30	TRBJ2-3	-	TGTGCCTGGAGTATTGAGATAGCTATAAGAACAGATACGCAGTATTTT	CAWSIEIAIRTDTQYF
TRBD2	TRBV25-1	TRBJ2-1	-	TGTGCCAGCAGTGAAAGGGACTACTTGCGGGGTGAGCAGTTCTTC	CASSERDYLRGEQFF
-	TRBV5-1	TRBJ2-2	-	TGCGCCAGCAGCTTGGCGGGCGGGGCGAACACCGGGGAGCTGTTTTTT	CASSLAGGANTGELFF
TRBD2	TRBV6-4	TRBJ2-3	-	TGTGCCAGCAGTGCAGCGGGACTAGCGGCAGATACGCAGTATTTT	CASSAAGLAADTQYF
TRBD1	TRBV6-1	TRBJ1-2	-	TGTGCCAGCAGTGCTACAGGGGGCGCCTATGGCTACACCTTC	CASSATGGAYGYTF
-	TRBV6-5	TRBJ1-1	once	TGTGCCAGCAGTTACGTGACGGGGGTCACTGAAGCTTTCTTT	CASSYVTGVTEAFF
TRBD1	TRBV7-2	TRBJ1-4	-	TGTGCCAGCAGCCGGACAGGGAATTTGCAAAAACTGTTTTTT	CASSRTGNLQKLFF
TRBD2	TRBV7-6	TRBJ2-2	-	TGTGCCAGCAGCCCCAGTAGTAGCGGGGCGAACACCGGGGAGCTGTTTTTT	CASSPSSSGANTGELFF
-	TRBV5-1	TRBJ2-7	once	TGCGCCAGCAGGGGGGGACCCTCATCGGGCGAGCAGTACTTC	CASRGGPSSGEQYF
-	TRBV5-1	TRBJ1-3	-	TGCGCCAGCAGCTTGGAGGGGTACCTCTCTGGAAACACCATATATTTT	CASSLEGYLSGNTIYF
TRBD1	TRBV29-1	TRBJ1-4	-	TGCAGCGTTGAAACCGGGACAGGGGGCTCCGGACTGTTTTTT	CSVETGTGGSGLFF
-	TRBV27	TRBJ1-6	-	TGTGCCAGCAGTTCAATGAGCTCCTATAATTCACCCCTCCACTTT	CASSSMSSYNSPLHF
TRBD2	TRBV7-3	TRBJ2-1	-	TGTGCCAGCAGTGATGGGACTAGGACGGGCTATGAGCAGTTCTTC	CASSDGTRTGYEQFF
-	TRBV5-6	TRBJ1-2	-	TGTGCCAGCAGCTTGTCAGGGTATGGCTACACCTTC	CASSLSGYGYTF
-	TRBV6-6	TRBJ2-4	-	TGTGCCAGCAGCGACACAGGGTCTTTGACCAAAAACATTCAGTACTTC	CASSDTGSLTKNIQYF
TRBD2	TRBV4-2	TRBJ2-3	-	TGTGCCAGCAGCCGGGACTATGGCACAGATACGCAGTATTTT	CASSRDYGTDTQYF
-	TRBV6-5	TRBJ1-1	-	TGTGCCAGCAGTTACTCGATTCAGGTTACTGAAGCTTTCTTT	CASSYSIQVTEAFF
-	TRBV27	TRBJ2-3	-	TGTGCCAGCAGTCCCACGACTAGTGGCACTGGCACAGATACGCAGTATTTT	CASSPTTSGTGTDTQYF
TRBD1	TRBV4-1	TRBJ1-1	-	TGCGCCAGCAGTCCCGGGACAGGGGGGCTATACACTGAAGCTTTCTTT	CASSPGTGGLYTEAFF
-	TRBV6-1	TRBJ1-2	once	TGTGCCAGCAATCACGGCTATGGCTACACCTTC	CASNHGYGYTF
-	TRBV28	TRBJ1-5	-	TGTGCCAGCAGTTTAAATCTTCAGCCCCAGCATTTT	CASSLNLQPQHF
-	TRBV30	TRBJ1-1	-	TGTGCCTGGAGTGTCCCGGGGGAGAACACTGAAGCTTTCTTT	CAWSVPGENTEAFF
-	TRBV6-1	TRBJ1-1	-	TGTGCCAGTCACGGGGGTACTGAAGCTTTCTTT	CASHGGTEAFF